Listed below are T cell receptor beta chains from one sample, sequenced in a study of blood T cell repertoires in COVID-19. Libraries were prepared by immunoSEQ multiplex PCR; TCRdb keeps only in-frame clonotypes and omits some of them. The data contain 130,000 or so clones, roughly four fifths of them singletons. Sequenced input: peripheral blood. Receptors originate from a human donor in a cohort sampled during active COVID-19. CDR3s include the opening cysteine and the closing phenylalanine or tryptophan. The size field is filled for only some rows; it gives once, few, many or a size class.

TRBV10-3 | . | 15 | CAISEGIERGETQYF
TRBV3-1/TRBV3-2 | . | 14 | CASSQGGVGAGYTF
TRBV6-5 | once | 15 | CASTGTLHSNQPQHF
TRBV5-6 | . | 11 | CASPRQVEQYF
TRBV30 | many | 14 | CAWTGRGGYEKLFF
TRBV3-1/TRBV3-2 | . | 14 | CASSQHTGSPGYTF
TRBV7-9 | . | 16 | CASSLASGGYTDTQYF
TRBV3-1/TRBV3-2 | . | 15 | CASGLFPPGANVLTF
TRBV5-4 | . | 14 | CASSRTGGGPEAFF
TRBV7-2 | few | 14 | CASSFDRSSYEQYF
TRBV7-2 | . | 15 | CASSSSGDRPEPQHF
TRBV18 | few | 14 | CASSKTGTGNTIYF
TRBV6-6 | . | 17 | CASSPDPPSGGRETQYF
TRBV5-1 | . | 16 | CASSLVSGVDTGELFF
TRBV4-1 | many | 15 | CASSQRDRNNQPQHF
TRBV7-9 | . | 17 | CASSSPSSGGLYNEQFF
TRBV6-1 | . | 18 | CASSERSPRGPRGGTQYF
TRBV7-9 | . | 15 | CASSLAIGGDYGYTF
TRBV5-4 | . | 14 | CASSLQGFNTEAFF
TRBV5-4 | few | 16 | CASNSTGDWCDQPQHF
TRBV2 | . | 12 | CASSAQNTEAFF
TRBV2 | . | 16 | CASGGGRGASTDTQYF
TRBV30 | once | 11 | CAWGYTDTQYF
TRBV5-4 | . | 14 | CASSLAGANSPLHF
TRBV2 | once | 13 | CASTQGLLYEQYF
TRBV19 | . | 14 | CASRDRASSYEQYF
TRBV7-8 | . | 14 | CASSGGQNNSPLHF
TRBV19 | . | 11 | CASSFNNEQFF
TRBV9 | . | 13 | CASSVAPSYEQYF
TRBV24-1 | . | 14 | CATPTGGRQETQYF
TRBV5-1 | . | 16 | CASSLRLAGEANIQYF
TRBV27 | once | 15 | CASRTSRSGANVLTF
TRBV3-1/TRBV3-2 | . | 17 | CASSQEGLAGGTDTQYF
TRBV6-5 | . | 10 | CASSHYEQYF
TRBV9 | . | 15 | CASSVATGLGEKLFF
TRBV6-2/TRBV6-3 | . | 18 | CASSYLNGGGRNNQPQHF
TRBV6-5 | few | 15 | CASSPQGRSNQPQHF
TRBV5-4 | . | 14 | CASSLGRSTDTQYF
TRBV12-3/TRBV12-4 | . | 12 | CASSLREDEQFF
TRBV28 | . | 14 | CASSLVTVTGELFF
TRBV18 | few | 17 | CASSPPGDRASLYGYTF
TRBV11-2 | . | 11 | CASSRGYEQYF
TRBV27 | . | 18 | CASSLMAGVISGANVLTF
TRBV2 | once | 13 | CARGGQGTEKLFF
TRBV2 | . | 15 | CASSVGGGASGELFF
TRBV4-1 | . | 15 | CASSQVQGQGYIQYF
TRBV18 | . | 13 | CASSRGEAGELFF
TRBV19 | few | 15 | CASREQGAGANVLTF
TRBV27 | . | 14 | CASSLRGGTDTQYF
TRBV7-8 | . | 15 | CASSLELTSYNEQFF
TRBV19 | few | 16 | CASSMTWGLPSRELFF
TRBV21-1 | . | 14 | CASSKKAQGYGYTF
TRBV7-9 | . | 15 | CASTLGEGLHYGYTF